The text below deals with one TCR beta chain. Its recognized antigen is unknown. No base quality information exists; no much larger clone differs at one position. The data derive from a study of blood T cell repertoires in COVID-19 (dated by TCRdb to the early 2020s). Broadly, across the study: Samples from collaborators originated in the United States, Italy and Spain and spanned both the acute and convalescent phases of COVID-19. The prospective study material was composed of cDNA or gDNA derived from T cells, B-cell-depleted T cells, or PBMCs. The dataset comprised deeply sampled blood TCRbeta repertoires from subjects exposed to, actively infected with, or recovered from COVID-19. The repertoires were made available in a free public database intended to serve as a resource for research on the immune response to SARS-CoV-2. Samples came from the ongoing ImmuneRACE study (first 160 participants) plus 1,254 subjects from 6 global collaborators. A de-identified subject ID, COVID-19 status, age in years and sex were almost always included in the sample metadata. Where HLA class I and class II types were available, the types were taken from metadata supplied by the sample provider, not from assay-based typing. Study-level results and caveats: The amount of clinical and demographic metadata varied by source and participant and was provided uncurated.

TCRbeta CDR3 regions were amplified from genomic DNA using the immunoSEQ Assay, a bias-controlled multiplex PCR. The authors' analysis ran thus. The number of nucleated cells in each sample was estimated by amplification of reference gene primers within the assay. Sequence reads were collapsed and filtered to measure the absolute abundance of every unique TCRbeta CDR3 rearrangement. For each sample, productive Simpson clonality was calculated as the square root of Simpson's diversity index over productive rearrangements. TCRdb carries this immuneACCESS record with in-frame sequences only. Its versions omit some clonotypes, under half of them owing to an unresolved V gene in the studies checked, with the rest unexplained. The DNA was the basis for D and trimming; V, J and clone size are from that table. The sample records 150,000 to 200,000 clones, approximately 86% of which are singletons. Around 2% of the sample rests with the top ten.

Participants in the prospective study were enrolled through a virtual design, were aged about 18 to 100 years, and lived in roughly 25 United States geographic areas. To assign participants to cohorts, the prospective study relied on clinical history that participants themselves reported in a screening survey and a study questionnaire. ImmuneRACE Cohort 3 recovered participants were defined by two consecutive negative NP/OP PCR tests, healthcare professional clearance, or symptom resolution. Each participant in the prospective study had whole blood, serum and a nasopharyngeal or oropharyngeal swab collected by mobile phlebotomists. Participants in the prospective study had the option to provide additional blood draws and questionnaires over a roughly 2-month period. Prospective study blood samples were shipped either frozen or at room temperature before DNA extraction. The CDR3 runs 11 residues from the cysteine to the phenylalanine. Left in the record is the CDR3 DNA by itself, 33 bases read in frame from the first base. V drops 6 bases and J drops 7 bases, leaving 9 bases in between.

Recombination joined TRBV12-3 or TRBV12-4 with TRBJ1-1, with the D gene not confidently named. The sample was PBMCs or T cells enriched from blood (not recorded which). The receptor comes from a woman in her thirties who had recovered from COVID-19. The CDR3 is CASSLTGEAFF. The DNA reads TGTGCCAGCAGCCTGACGGGTGAAGCTTTCTTT.